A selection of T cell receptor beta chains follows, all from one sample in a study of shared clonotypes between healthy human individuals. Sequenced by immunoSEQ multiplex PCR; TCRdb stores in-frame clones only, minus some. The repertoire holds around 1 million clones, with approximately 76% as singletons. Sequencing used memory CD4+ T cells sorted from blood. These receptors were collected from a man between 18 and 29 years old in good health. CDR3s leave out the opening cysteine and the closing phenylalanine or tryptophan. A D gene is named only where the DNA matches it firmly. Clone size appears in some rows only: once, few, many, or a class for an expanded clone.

cdr3_aa: ASSWDPGAKYEKLF
cdr3_length: 14
j_call: TRBJ1-4
v_call: TRBV5-6
d_call: NA
clone_size: few

cdr3_aa: ASSSGLLF
cdr3_length: 8
j_call: TRBJ1-4
v_call: TRBV28
d_call: NA
clone_size: NA

cdr3_aa: ASSQGLRDTQY
cdr3_length: 11
j_call: TRBJ2-3
v_call: TRBV14
d_call: NA
clone_size: NA

cdr3_aa: AISGGGPITNNEQF
cdr3_length: 14
j_call: TRBJ2-1
v_call: TRBV10-3
d_call: TRBD2
clone_size: NA

cdr3_aa: ASSWMKTGGGEQY
cdr3_length: 13
j_call: TRBJ2-7
v_call: TRBV5-6
d_call: TRBD1
clone_size: NA

cdr3_aa: AWSSSTGAYEQY
cdr3_length: 12
j_call: TRBJ2-7
v_call: TRBV30
d_call: TRBD1
clone_size: NA

cdr3_aa: ASSPRSGRVDEQF
cdr3_length: 13
j_call: TRBJ2-1
v_call: TRBV7-9
d_call: TRBD2
clone_size: NA

cdr3_aa: ASSSLGSTLSGANVLT
cdr3_length: 16
j_call: TRBJ2-6
v_call: TRBV5-6
d_call: NA
clone_size: NA

cdr3_aa: ASSLVPGDSYEQY
cdr3_length: 13
j_call: TRBJ2-7
v_call: TRBV5-5
d_call: NA
clone_size: NA

cdr3_aa: ASSLSQGETEAF
cdr3_length: 12
j_call: TRBJ1-1
v_call: TRBV5-1
d_call: TRBD1
clone_size: NA

cdr3_aa: SVGATEEKLF
cdr3_length: 10
j_call: TRBJ1-4
v_call: TRBV29-1
d_call: NA
clone_size: NA

cdr3_aa: ASSWSVGAEAF
cdr3_length: 11
j_call: TRBJ1-1
v_call: TRBV5-1
d_call: NA
clone_size: NA

cdr3_aa: ASSTDRVGTDTQY
cdr3_length: 13
j_call: TRBJ2-3
v_call: TRBV6-5
d_call: TRBD1
clone_size: NA

cdr3_aa: ASSLSDTQY
cdr3_length: 9
j_call: TRBJ2-3
v_call: TRBV7-9
d_call: NA
clone_size: NA

cdr3_aa: ASSVRDRASNTQY
cdr3_length: 13
j_call: TRBJ2-3
v_call: TRBV5-4
d_call: TRBD1
clone_size: NA

cdr3_aa: ASSPNKEGTEAF
cdr3_length: 12
j_call: TRBJ1-1
v_call: TRBV18
d_call: NA
clone_size: NA

cdr3_aa: ASSYSSPGSYNEQF
cdr3_length: 14
j_call: TRBJ2-1
v_call: TRBV6-5
d_call: NA
clone_size: few

cdr3_aa: ASSRYLDYGYT
cdr3_length: 11
j_call: TRBJ1-2
v_call: TRBV11-2
d_call: NA
clone_size: once

cdr3_aa: ASSIRSGAETQY
cdr3_length: 12
j_call: TRBJ2-5
v_call: TRBV19
d_call: NA
clone_size: NA

cdr3_aa: ASSTDGGDTQY
cdr3_length: 11
j_call: TRBJ2-3
v_call: TRBV6-4
d_call: NA
clone_size: NA

cdr3_aa: ASSSYTGKIYEQY
cdr3_length: 13
j_call: TRBJ2-7
v_call: TRBV5-1
d_call: NA
clone_size: few

cdr3_aa: ASSLAPGARTGELF
cdr3_length: 14
j_call: TRBJ2-2
v_call: TRBV7-9
d_call: NA
clone_size: once

cdr3_aa: ASSLDSVGETQY
cdr3_length: 12
j_call: TRBJ2-5
v_call: TRBV5-1
d_call: NA
clone_size: NA

cdr3_aa: ASSQLTGYHEQY
cdr3_length: 12
j_call: TRBJ2-7
v_call: TRBV16
d_call: TRBD1
clone_size: few

cdr3_aa: ATSRDIAGGSSEQF
cdr3_length: 14
j_call: TRBJ2-1
v_call: TRBV15
d_call: TRBD2
clone_size: NA

cdr3_aa: ASNEGTGPFDHSYEQY
cdr3_length: 16
j_call: NA
v_call: TRBV7-2
d_call: TRBD1
clone_size: NA

cdr3_aa: ATSREGGDYEQY
cdr3_length: 12
j_call: TRBJ2-7
v_call: TRBV15
d_call: NA
clone_size: NA

cdr3_aa: ASITTGGRAGETQY
cdr3_length: 14
j_call: TRBJ2-5
v_call: TRBV2
d_call: NA
clone_size: NA

cdr3_aa: ASSVDRFKQPQH
cdr3_length: 12
j_call: TRBJ1-5
v_call: TRBV6-1
d_call: NA
clone_size: NA

cdr3_aa: ASSPLSGQISSPLH
cdr3_length: 14
j_call: TRBJ1-6
v_call: TRBV19
d_call: TRBD1
clone_size: NA

cdr3_aa: ASSPRQGEDGNTEAF
cdr3_length: 15
j_call: TRBJ1-1
v_call: TRBV18
d_call: TRBD1
clone_size: NA

cdr3_aa: ASRLTGAPQNTGELF
cdr3_length: 15
j_call: TRBJ2-2
v_call: TRBV2
d_call: TRBD1
clone_size: NA

cdr3_aa: ASSVEPQGSPLH
cdr3_length: 12
j_call: TRBJ1-6
v_call: TRBV9
d_call: NA
clone_size: NA

cdr3_aa: ASGQGWTQY
cdr3_length: 9
j_call: TRBJ2-5
v_call: TRBV6-1
d_call: TRBD1
clone_size: once

cdr3_aa: ASSETSGLLAWRTQY
cdr3_length: 15
j_call: TRBJ2-3
v_call: TRBV19
d_call: NA
clone_size: NA

cdr3_aa: ASREGLNYGYT
cdr3_length: 11
j_call: TRBJ1-2
v_call: TRBV6-1
d_call: NA
clone_size: once